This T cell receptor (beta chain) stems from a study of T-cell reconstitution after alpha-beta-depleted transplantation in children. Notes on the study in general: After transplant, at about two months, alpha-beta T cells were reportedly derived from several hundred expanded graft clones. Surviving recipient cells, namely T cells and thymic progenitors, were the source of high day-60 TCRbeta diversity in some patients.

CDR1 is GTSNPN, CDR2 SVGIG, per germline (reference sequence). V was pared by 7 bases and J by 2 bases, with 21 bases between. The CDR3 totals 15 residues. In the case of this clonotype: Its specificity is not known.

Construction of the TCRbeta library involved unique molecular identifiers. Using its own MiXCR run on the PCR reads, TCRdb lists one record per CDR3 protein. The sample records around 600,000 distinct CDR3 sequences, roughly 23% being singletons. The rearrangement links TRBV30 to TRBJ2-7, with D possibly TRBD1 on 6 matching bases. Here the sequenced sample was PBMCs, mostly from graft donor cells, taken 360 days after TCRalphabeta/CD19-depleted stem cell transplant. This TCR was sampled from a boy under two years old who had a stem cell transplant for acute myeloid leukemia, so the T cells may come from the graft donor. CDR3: CAYRRPTGRPYEQYF. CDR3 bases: TGTGCCTATCGGCGACCAACAGGGAGACCCTACGAGCAGTACTTC.